This record covers a single TCR beta chain. A single record per CDR3 protein comes from TCRdb applying MiXCR to the reads. The table has some 400,000 distinct CDR3 sequences, approximately 30% seen once. This specimen comes from a study of T cell repertoires in cytomegalovirus infection. This TCR derives from a human donor in good health (CMV status not recorded). Some clones in this sample may be carry-over from other donors' samples. Material for sequencing was PBMCs.

Here the CDR3 reads CASSLGVSADTQYF. In nucleotides, the CDR3 is TGCGCCAGCAGCTTGGGAGTGTCTGCAGATACGCAGTATTTT. The rearrangement uses TRBV5-1 and TRBJ2-3; D is undetermined. The CDR3 contains 14 residues. Germline V gene data show CDR1 as SGHRS and CDR2 as YFSETQ. V lost 0 bases, J lost 4 bases, and 9 bases lay in between.